Listed below are T cell receptor beta chains from one sample, sequenced in a study of blood T cell repertoires in COVID-19. Profiling relied on immunoSEQ multiplex PCR, and the TCRdb table lists in-frame clones only, not all of them. Of around 70,000 clones in the sample, 80% were seen once. The sequenced sample consisted of peripheral blood. Every receptor here comes from a man aged 65 to 85 who had recovered from COVID-19. Both conserved end residues are part of each CDR3. The D gene is left open where the match is weak. Only part of the rows carry a size: once, few, many, or a class if the clone is expanded.

d_gene	abundance	v_gene	j_gene	CDR3aa	CDR3nt
TRBD2	NA	TRBV19	TRBJ2-2	CASSIFGSGRAGELFF	TGTGCCAGTAGTATATTCGGTAGCGGGAGGGCCGGGGAGCTGTTTTTT
TRBD2	NA	TRBV29-1	TRBJ2-7	CSVKPGLAGNYEQYF	TGCAGCGTTAAGCCGGGACTAGCGGGCAACTACGAGCAGTACTTC
NA	NA	TRBV10-1	TRBJ1-1	CASSESFQGTEAFF	TGCGCCAGCAGTGAGTCATTCCAGGGGACTGAAGCTTTCTTT
NA	NA	TRBV19	TRBJ2-2	CASSRVQMAGTGELFF	TGTGCCAGTAGTAGGGTACAGATGGCGGGGACCGGGGAGCTGTTTTTT
NA	NA	TRBV6-6	TRBJ1-1	CASSPSQGRTEAFF	TGTGCCAGCAGTCCCTCGCAGGGGAGAACTGAAGCTTTCTTT
NA	NA	TRBV6-5	TRBJ2-7	CASTEAPTGHYEQYF	TGTGCCAGCACCGAGGCCCCAACAGGGCACTACGAGCAGTACTTC
TRBD2	NA	TRBV19	TRBJ2-6	CASSRLAGGSGANVLTF	TGTGCCAGTAGTCGACTAGCGGGGGGTTCTGGGGCCAACGTCCTGACTTTC
NA	NA	TRBV5-1	TRBJ1-6	CASSLGATNSPLHF	TGCGCCAGCAGCCTTGGGGCGACGAATTCACCCCTCCACTTT
NA	NA	TRBV3-1/TRBV3-2	TRBJ2-6	CASSHTSSGANVLTF	TGTGCCAGCAGCCACACGAGCTCTGGGGCCAACGTCCTGACTTTC
NA	NA	TRBV29-1	TRBJ2-1	CSGTGTPYNEQFF	TGCAGCGGAACCGGGACTCCCTACAATGAGCAGTTCTTC
NA	NA	TRBV15	TRBJ1-6	CATSRDFSVGSPLHF	TGTGCCACCAGCAGAGATTTTAGCGTCGGTTCACCCCTCCACTTT
NA	NA	TRBV11-2	TRBJ2-7	CASSLGHGYYEQYF	TGTGCCAGCAGCTTGGGACACGGGTACTACGAGCAGTACTTC
NA	NA	TRBV6-1	TRBJ1-1	CASSPQDTEAFF	TGTGCCAGCAGTCCTCAGGACACTGAAGCTTTCTTT
TRBD1	NA	TRBV19	TRBJ2-7	CASSPQGRDGTGQMWEQYF	TGTGCCAGTAGTCCCCAGGGCCGAGACGGGACAGGTCAAATGTGGGAGCAGTACTTC
NA	NA	TRBV20-1	TRBJ2-7	CSASRGDEQYF	TGCAGTGCTAGCCGCGGGGACGAGCAGTACTTC
NA	NA	TRBV19	TRBJ2-7	CASGTYEQYF	TGTGCCAGTGGTACGTACGAGCAGTACTTC
NA	once	TRBV7-6	TRBJ2-3	CASSLGTDTQYF	TGTGCCAGCAGCCTTGGCACAGATACGCAGTATTTT
NA	NA	TRBV5-1	TRBJ2-7	CASSLDPSYEQYF	TGCGCCAGCAGCTTGGATCCGTCCTACGAGCAGTACTTC
NA	NA	TRBV6-5	TRBJ2-6	CASSYSSSGANVLTF	TGTGCCAGCAGTTACTCGAGTTCTGGGGCCAACGTCCTGACTTTC
NA	few	TRBV28	TRBJ1-2	CASSSTYLWGESESAINYGYTF	TGTGCCAGCAGTTCTACTTATTTATGGGGGGAGTCAGAGAGCGCTATCAACTATGGCTACACCTTC
NA	few	TRBV6-5	TRBJ1-4	CASSHRRDPNEKLFF	TGTGCCAGCAGTCACAGGAGGGACCCTAATGAAAAACTGTTTTTT
NA	few	TRBV9	TRBJ2-2	CASSVVNGELFF	TGTGCCAGCAGCGTAGTCAACGGGGAGCTGTTTTTT
NA	NA	TRBV24-1	TRBJ2-3	CATSVGQRYADTQYF	TGTGCCACCAGTGTTGGACAAAGATACGCAGATACGCAGTATTTT
NA	NA	TRBV9	TRBJ1-4	CASSVAAGGEKLFF	TGTGCCAGCAGCGTAGCTGCTGGAGGTGAAAAACTGTTTTTT
NA	NA	TRBV3-1/TRBV3-2	TRBJ1-2	CASSQGIGGYTF	TGTGCCAGCAGCCAAGGAATCGGTGGCTACACCTTC